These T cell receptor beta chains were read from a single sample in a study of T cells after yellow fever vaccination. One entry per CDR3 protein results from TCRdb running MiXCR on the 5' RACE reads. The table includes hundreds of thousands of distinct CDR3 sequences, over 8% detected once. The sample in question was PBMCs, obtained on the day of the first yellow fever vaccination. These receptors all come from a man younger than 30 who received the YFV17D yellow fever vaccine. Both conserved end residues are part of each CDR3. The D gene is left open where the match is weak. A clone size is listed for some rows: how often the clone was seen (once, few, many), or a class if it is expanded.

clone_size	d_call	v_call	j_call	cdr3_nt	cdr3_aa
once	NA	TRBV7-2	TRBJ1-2	TGTGCCAGCAGCCCCCCTGGGGGTCGCGATGGCTACACCTTC	CASSPPGGRDGYTF
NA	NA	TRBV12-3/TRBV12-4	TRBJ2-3	TGTGCCAGCAGTTTTTGGCGGAGCCCCACAGATACGCAGTATTTT	CASSFWRSPTDTQYF
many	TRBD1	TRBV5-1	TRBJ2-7	TGCGCCAGCAGCTTCCGACAGGGGGAATCCTACGAGCAGTACTTC	CASSFRQGESYEQYF
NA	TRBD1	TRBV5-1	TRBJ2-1	TGCGCCAGCAGCTCCGGGACAGGGGGCCCCAATGAGCAGTTCTTC	CASSSGTGGPNEQFF
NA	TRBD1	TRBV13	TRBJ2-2	TGTGCCAGCAGCTCCCTCCTTCGCAGGGACAGGAGGACCGGGGAGCTGTTTTTT	CASSSLLRRDRRTGELFF
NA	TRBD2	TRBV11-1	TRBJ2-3	TGTGCCAGCAGCTTTCGGACTAGCGGGGGGGATAGCACAGATACGCAGTATTTT	CASSFRTSGGDSTDTQYF
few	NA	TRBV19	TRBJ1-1	TGTGCCAGCAGAAAATATGGGTTCTCGAACACTGAAGCTTTCTTT	CASRKYGFSNTEAFF
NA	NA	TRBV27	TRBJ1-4	TGTGCCAGCAGTTTAGGCAGTCATAATGAAAAACTGTTTTTT	CASSLGSHNEKLFF
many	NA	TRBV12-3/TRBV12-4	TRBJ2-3	TGTGCCAGCAGCCCCAGGGGAGGACGCCCAGATACGCAGTATTTT	CASSPRGGRPDTQYF
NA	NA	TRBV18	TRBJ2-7	TGTGCCAGCTCACCACCGAGGAGCTCCTACGAGCAGTACTTC	CASSPPRSSYEQYF
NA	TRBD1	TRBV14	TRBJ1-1	TGTGCCAGCAGCCAATTTTGGACAGGAGTGAACACTGAAGCTTTCTTT	CASSQFWTGVNTEAFF
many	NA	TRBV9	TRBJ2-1	TGTGCCAGCAGCGTAAGGACAAACAATGAGCAGTTCTTC	CASSVRTNNEQFF
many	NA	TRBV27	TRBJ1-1	TGTGCCAGCAGTCTGACAGTCCTGAACACTGAAGCTTTCTTT	CASSLTVLNTEAFF
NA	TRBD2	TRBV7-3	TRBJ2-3	TGTGCCAGCAGCACCGGACTAGAAACAAATACGCAGTATTTT	CASSTGLETNTQYF
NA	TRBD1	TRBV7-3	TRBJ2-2	TGTGCCAGCAGCTTAACAGGGGGCTTCGGGGAGCTGTTTTTT	CASSLTGGFGELFF
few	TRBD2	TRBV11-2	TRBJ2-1	TGTGCCAGCAGCCCGACTAGCGGGGTAAAGGATGAGCAGTTCTTC	CASSPTSGVKDEQFF
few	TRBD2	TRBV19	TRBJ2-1	TGTGCGGCGAGGGCTAGCGGGGACCATGAGCAGTTCTTC	CAARASGDHEQFF
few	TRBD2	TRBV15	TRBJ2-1	TGTGCCACTAGGGGCAGCGGGGGCCAACACTACAATGAGCAGTTCTTC	CATRGSGGQHYNEQFF
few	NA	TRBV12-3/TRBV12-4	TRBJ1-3	TGTGCCAGCAGTTTGGTTGACAGCGCCTCTGGAAACACCATATATTTT	CASSLVDSASGNTIYF
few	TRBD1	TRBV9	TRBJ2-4	TGTGCCAGCAGCCCATCCGGGACAGGCAAAAACATTCAGTACTTC	CASSPSGTGKNIQYF
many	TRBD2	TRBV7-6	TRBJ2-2	TGTGCCAGCAGCTTCGGTGGGGGACTAGCGAGCACCGGGGAGCTGTTTTTT	CASSFGGGLASTGELFF
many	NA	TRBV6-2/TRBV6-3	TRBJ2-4	TGTGCCAGCAGTAGAAATTACCCCACCCCAAACATTCAGTACTTC	CASSRNYPTPNIQYF
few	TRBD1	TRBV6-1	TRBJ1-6	TGTGCCAGCAGAGCCGGGACAGAAGTTTCACCCCTCCACTTT	CASRAGTEVSPLHF
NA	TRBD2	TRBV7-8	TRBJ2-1	TGTGCCAGCAGCTTCCAGGCACTAGCGGGGCCCACCTACAATGAGCAGTTCTTC	CASSFQALAGPTYNEQFF
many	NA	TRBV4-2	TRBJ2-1	TGTGCCAGCAGCCAAGAGTCTGGGAGCGGCAATGAGCAGTTCTTC	CASSQESGSGNEQFF
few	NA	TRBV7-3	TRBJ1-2	TGTGCCAGCAGCGACGCGGCTGGTACTGGCTACACCTTC	CASSDAAGTGYTF
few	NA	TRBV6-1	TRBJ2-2	TGTGCCAGCAGTGGCAACAGGGGGGGCACCGGGGAGCTGTTTTTT	CASSGNRGGTGELFF
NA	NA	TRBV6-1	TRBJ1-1	TGTGCCAGCAGTGAAGCGTGGCAGGTGTGGAACACTGAAGCTTTCTTT	CASSEAWQVWNTEAFF
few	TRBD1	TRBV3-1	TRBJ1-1	TGTGCCAGCAGCCAAGGCCATCGGACAGGGGGTAACACTGAAGCTTTCTTT	CASSQGHRTGGNTEAFF
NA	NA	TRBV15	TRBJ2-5	TGTGCCACCAGGCCGGGACACTCACAAGAGACCCAGTACTTC	CATRPGHSQETQYF
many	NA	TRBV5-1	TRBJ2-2	TGTGCCAGCAGCGTTAACACCGGGGAGCTGTTTTTT	CASSVNTGELFF
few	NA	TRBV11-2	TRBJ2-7	TGTGCCAGCAGCTTAAGGACAGACAGCTCCTACGAGCAGTACTTC	CASSLRTDSSYEQYF
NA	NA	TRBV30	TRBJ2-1	TGTGCCTGGAGCTGGAGAAGGGACAATGAGCAGTTCTTC	CAWSWRRDNEQFF